The rows below give T cell receptor beta chains drawn from one sample of a study of blood T cells in healthy people across ages. TCRdb independently ran MiXCR on the 5' RACE reads; one entry per CDR3 protein. This sample has about 1.5 million distinct CDR3 sequences; around 39% occur once, and the top ten carry 7% to 9%. Sequenced material: blood. The source of these receptors is a woman aged 18 to 35 in good health. The CDR3 runs from the conserved cysteine through the conserved F or W. A D gene is named only where the DNA matches it firmly. Only part of the rows carry a size: once, few, many, or a class if the clone is expanded.

d_call	v_call	j_call	clone_size	cdr3_nt	cdr3_aa
NA	TRBV5-1	TRBJ2-7	few	TGCGCCAGCAGCATTGGAACAGGGACCGAGCAGTACTTC	CASSIGTGTEQYF
NA	TRBV30	TRBJ2-6	NA	TGTGCCTGGAGTGTACAGAGGGGCTCTGGGGCCAACGTCCTGACTTTC	CAWSVQRGSGANVLTF
TRBD2	TRBV20-1	TRBJ2-1	few	TGCAGTGCTAGAGAAATGACTAGCGGTACCTACAATGAGCAGTTCTTC	CSAREMTSGTYNEQFF
TRBD2	TRBV27	TRBJ2-3	few	TGTGCCAGCAGGGAAAGCGGGGGGCGCCCAAGGGATACGCAGTATTTT	CASRESGGRPRDTQYF
NA	TRBV6-6	TRBJ1-5	few	TGTGCCAGCAGCCCCCCCAGTGATAGCAATCAGCCCCAGCATTTT	CASSPPSDSNQPQHF
NA	TRBV5-1	TRBJ2-2	few	TGCGCCAGCAGCTGGGACACCGGGGAGCTGTTTTTT	CASSWDTGELFF
NA	TRBV7-9	TRBJ2-1	few	TGTGCCAGCAGCCCCCCCCGCGGTAGCTCCTACAATGAGCAGTTCTTC	CASSPPRGSSYNEQFF
NA	TRBV3-1	TRBJ2-2	NA	TGTGCCAGCAGCCAAGCGGGGGGCACGGGCACCGGGGAGCTGTTTTTT	CASSQAGGTGTGELFF
TRBD1	TRBV20-1	TRBJ1-6	NA	TGCAGTGCTAGAGTCTGGCCAACAGGGGGCGTCGAGAATTCACCCCTCCACTTT	CSARVWPTGGVENSPLHF
NA	TRBV6-2/TRBV6-3	TRBJ2-7	NA	TGTGCCAGCACCGCGGACTATCCTATGACCTACGAGCAGTACTTC	CASTADYPMTYEQYF
NA	TRBV29-1	TRBJ2-7	few	TGCAGCGCGATAGGAGACTACTCCTACGAGCAGTACTTC	CSAIGDYSYEQYF
NA	TRBV13	TRBJ2-7	NA	TGTGCCAGCAGCCCCGGGGACCGGTTCTACGAGCAGTACTTC	CASSPGDRFYEQYF
NA	TRBV5-1	TRBJ2-3	NA	TGCACCAGCAGCAGGTGGACTAGCACAGATACGCAGTATTTT	CTSSRWTSTDTQYF
TRBD1	TRBV5-1	TRBJ2-4	few	TGCGCCAGCAGCCCCGGACAGGGGACCGCCAAAGCCAAAAACATTCAGTACTTC	CASSPGQGTAKAKNIQYF
NA	TRBV7-8	TRBJ1-1	NA	TGTGCCAGCTTATACGAGCGGAACACTGAAGCTTTCTTT	CASLYERNTEAFF
NA	TRBV12-5	TRBJ1-2	NA	TGTGCTAGTGGTTTGATAGACAGAATCATCTATGGCTACACCTTC	CASGLIDRIIYGYTF
NA	TRBV2	TRBJ2-1	few	TGTGCCAGCAGGTTTGACGGGGCCTACAATGAGCAGTTCTTC	CASRFDGAYNEQFF
TRBD2	TRBV2	TRBJ2-3	few	TGTGCCAGCAGGAAGCGGGGGTCAGTCACAGATACGCAGTATTTT	CASRKRGSVTDTQYF
NA	TRBV7-8	TRBJ2-5	NA	TGTGCCAGCAGCTTTGGCAGGGCCCAAGAGACCCAGTACTTC	CASSFGRAQETQYF
TRBD1	TRBV7-9	TRBJ2-7	few	TGTGCCAGCAGCCGTACGGGACAGGGGGGGCACGAGCAGTACTTC	CASSRTGQGGHEQYF
NA	TRBV6-2/TRBV6-3	TRBJ1-5	NA	TGTGCCAGCAGTCCCCCCCCCTTCGGGGTATATAGCAATCAGCCCCAGCATTTT	CASSPPPFGVYSNQPQHF
NA	TRBV29-1	TRBJ1-1	NA	TGCAGCGACCTGACGGCGAGAGAGGGCACTGAAGCTTTCTTT	CSDLTAREGTEAFF
NA	TRBV3-1	TRBJ2-1	few	TGTGCCAGCAGCCAAGGGTGGGCTGAGCAGTTCTTC	CASSQGWAEQFF
NA	TRBV28	TRBJ2-3	NA	TGTGCCAGCAGTTTCTCGGGGGGCGCCGGCACAGATACGCAGTATTTT	CASSFSGGAGTDTQYF
NA	TRBV6-1	TRBJ1-1	NA	TGTGCCAGCAGTGAAGCCCGACTAAGACAGACGAACACTGAAGCTTTCTTT	CASSEARLRQTNTEAFF
NA	TRBV7-9	TRBJ2-5	many	TGTGCCAGCAGCTTTGACAATGAGCAGTACTTC	CASSFDNEQYF
NA	TRBV27	TRBJ2-1	NA	TGTGCCAGCACCACCAAAACTGGGGGGCCTTCCTACAATGAGCAGTTCTTC	CASTTKTGGPSYNEQFF
NA	TRBV3-1	TRBJ1-1	NA	TGTGCCAGCAGCCCAGCAACAGGGCATCACGGTGAAGCTTTCTTT	CASSPATGHHGEAFF
TRBD1	TRBV9	TRBJ1-2	NA	TGTGCCAGCAGCGTCAGTAGGACAGGGACTACTTCCTTTTATGGCTACACCTTC	CASSVSRTGTTSFYGYTF
NA	TRBV7-2	TRBJ2-1	few	TGTGCCAGCAGCTTAGTAGGAGGGCCAGACTATGAGCAGTTCTTC	CASSLVGGPDYEQFF
NA	TRBV3-1	TRBJ1-1	NA	TGTGCCAGCAGCCAAGAATACTATGTGGGGGAAGCTTTCTTT	CASSQEYYVGEAFF
TRBD1	TRBV15	TRBJ1-2	NA	TGTGCCACCAGCAGTTCGGGACAGGGAGGTGGCTACACCTTC	CATSSSGQGGGYTF
TRBD2	TRBV13	TRBJ2-1	NA	TGTGCCAGCAGCTTTAGCGGGAGATGGAATGAGCAGTTCTTC	CASSFSGRWNEQFF